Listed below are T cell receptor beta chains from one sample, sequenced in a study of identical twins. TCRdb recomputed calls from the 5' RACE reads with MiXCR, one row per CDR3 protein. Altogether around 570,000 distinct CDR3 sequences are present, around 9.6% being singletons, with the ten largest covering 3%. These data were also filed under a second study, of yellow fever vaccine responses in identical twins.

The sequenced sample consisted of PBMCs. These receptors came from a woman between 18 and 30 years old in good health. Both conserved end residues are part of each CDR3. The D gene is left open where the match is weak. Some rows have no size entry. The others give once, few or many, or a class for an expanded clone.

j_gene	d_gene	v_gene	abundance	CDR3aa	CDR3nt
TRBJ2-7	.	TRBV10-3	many	CAISESRDEQYF	TGTGCCATCAGTGAGTCGAGGGACGAGCAGTACTTC
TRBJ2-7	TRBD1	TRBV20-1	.	CSAGTGRIYEQYF	TGCAGTGCTGGGACAGGTAGAATTTACGAGCAGTACTTC
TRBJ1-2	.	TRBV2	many	CASSVRGYGYTF	TGTGCCAGCAGTGTCCGAGGGTATGGCTACACCTTC
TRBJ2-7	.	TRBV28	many	CASSLGSFYEQYF	TGTGCCAGCAGTTTAGGCAGCTTCTACGAGCAGTACTTC
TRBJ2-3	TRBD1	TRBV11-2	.	CASSVYGQVGHTDTQYF	TGTGCCAGCAGCGTTTATGGACAGGTGGGCCACACAGATACGCAGTATTTT
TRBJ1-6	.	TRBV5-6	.	CASSFLSPLHF	TGTGCCAGCAGCTTTTTATCACCCCTCCACTTT
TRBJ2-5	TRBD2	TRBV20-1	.	CSGRGGLRRETQYF	TGCAGTGGCCGGGGGGGCCTCCGCCGGGAGACCCAGTACTTC
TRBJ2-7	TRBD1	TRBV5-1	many	CASSLAGTGSPEQYF	TGCGCCAGCAGCTTGGCCGGGACAGGGAGTCCCGAGCAGTACTTC
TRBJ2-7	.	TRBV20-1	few	CSARDQLGDEQYF	TGCAGTGCTAGAGACCAGCTCGGAGACGAGCAGTACTTC
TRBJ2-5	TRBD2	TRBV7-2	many	CASSLPSGIGGETQYF	TGTGCCAGCAGCTTACCTAGCGGGATAGGGGGAGAGACCCAGTACTTC
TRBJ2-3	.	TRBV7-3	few	CASSPTAAGLTDTQYF	TGTGCCAGCAGCCCAACGGCCGCCGGACTCACAGATACGCAGTATTTT
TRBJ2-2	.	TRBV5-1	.	CASSLNSGELFF	TGCGCCAGCAGCTTGAATTCCGGGGAGCTGTTTTTT
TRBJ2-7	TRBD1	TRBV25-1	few	CASSEPGQGPYEQYF	TGTGCCAGCAGTGAACCCGGACAGGGCCCCTACGAGCAGTACTTC
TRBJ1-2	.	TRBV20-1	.	CSARPIRDKLFEGYTF	TGCAGTGCTAGACCCATAAGGGACAAGTTGTTTGAAGGCTACACCTTC
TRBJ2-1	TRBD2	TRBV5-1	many	CASSPPWTSGNNEQFF	TGCGCCAGCAGCCCCCCCTGGACTAGCGGGAATAATGAGCAGTTCTTC
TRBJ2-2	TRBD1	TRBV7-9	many	CASSKGTGPQTGELFF	TGTGCCAGCAGCAAAGGGACAGGACCTCAAACCGGGGAGCTGTTTTTT
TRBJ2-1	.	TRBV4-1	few	CASSQGQSRNEQFF	TGCGCCAGCAGCCAAGGACAAAGTCGGAATGAGCAGTTCTTC
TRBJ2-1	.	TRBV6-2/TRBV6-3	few	CASSYSESAGYNEQFF	TGTGCCAGCAGTTACTCGGAATCAGCCGGCTACAATGAGCAGTTCTTC
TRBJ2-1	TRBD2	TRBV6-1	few	CASREERGGFGEQFF	TGTGCCAGCAGGGAAGAGCGGGGGGGCTTCGGTGAGCAGTTCTTC
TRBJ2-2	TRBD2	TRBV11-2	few	CASRREPGLARNTGELFF	TGTGCCAGCAGGCGGGAACCCGGACTAGCGAGGAACACCGGGGAGCTGTTTTTT
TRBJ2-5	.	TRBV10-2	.	CASRDPYQETQYF	TGCGCCAGCAGAGACCCATACCAAGAGACCCAGTACTTC
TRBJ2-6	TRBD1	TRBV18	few	CASSRREGQTFSGANVLTF	TGTGCCAGCTCTCGCCGAGAGGGACAGACATTCTCTGGGGCCAACGTCCTGACTTTC
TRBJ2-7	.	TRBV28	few	CASTNPLSYEQYF	TGTGCCAGCACTAACCCACTCTCCTACGAGCAGTACTTC
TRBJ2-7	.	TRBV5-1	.	CASSLRSELYEQYF	TGCGCCAGCAGCTTGAGGTCAGAACTCTACGAGCAGTACTTC
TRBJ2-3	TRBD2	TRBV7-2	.	CASSFGLAGGPGDTQYF	TGTGCCAGCAGCTTCGGACTAGCGGGAGGGCCCGGAGATACGCAGTATTTT
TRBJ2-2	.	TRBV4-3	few	CASSQGLENTGELFF	TGCGCCAGCAGCCAAGGACTAGAGAACACCGGGGAGCTGTTTTTT
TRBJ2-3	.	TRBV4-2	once	CASSQDLSSDTQYF	TGTGCCAGCAGCCAAGATTTGAGCTCAGATACGCAGTATTTT
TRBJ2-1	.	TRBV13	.	CASSLRAGSGVGNEQFF	TGTGCCAGCAGCTTGAGAGCCGGTAGCGGAGTGGGGAATGAGCAGTTCTTC
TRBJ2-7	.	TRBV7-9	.	CASSLAAGEKSYEQYF	TGTGCCAGCAGCTTAGCAGCCGGGGAGAAGTCCTACGAGCAGTACTTC
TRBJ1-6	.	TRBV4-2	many	CASSQDLGGLNSPLHF	TGTGCCAGCAGCCAAGATCTGGGCGGACTCAATTCACCCCTCCACTTT
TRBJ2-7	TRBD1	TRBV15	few	CATSREGRQGHEQYF	TGTGCCACCAGCAGGGAAGGGAGACAGGGCCACGAGCAGTACTTC
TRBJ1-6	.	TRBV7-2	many	CASSAQQGFSPLHF	TGTGCCAGCAGCGCCCAACAGGGTTTCTCACCCCTCCACTTT
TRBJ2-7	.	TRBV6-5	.	CASSPRQSSYEQYF	TGTGCCAGCAGTCCTCGACAGAGCTCCTACGAGCAGTACTTC
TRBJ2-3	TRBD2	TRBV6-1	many	CASSAILAGGTDTQYF	TGTGCCAGCAGTGCCATACTAGCGGGGGGCACAGATACGCAGTATTTT
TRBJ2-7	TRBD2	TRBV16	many	CASNPGGYEQYF	TGTGCCAGCAATCCGGGGGGTTACGAGCAGTACTTC
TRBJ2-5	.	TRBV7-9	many	CASGSVDQETQYF	TGTGCCAGCGGGTCGGTAGATCAAGAGACCCAGTACTTC
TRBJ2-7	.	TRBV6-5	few	CASSYPGQTYEQYF	TGTGCCAGCAGTTACCCTGGACAGACCTACGAGCAGTACTTC
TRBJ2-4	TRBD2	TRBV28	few	CASIAGGRAKNIQYF	TGTGCCAGCATAGCGGGAGGCCGAGCCAAAAACATTCAGTACTTC
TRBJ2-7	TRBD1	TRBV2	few	CATKPRGRGPSYEQYF	TGTGCCACCAAACCCCGGGGCAGGGGGCCCTCCTACGAGCAGTACTTC
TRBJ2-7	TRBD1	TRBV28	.	CASRPQGTGTYEQYF	TGTGCCAGCAGACCCCAAGGGACAGGAACCTACGAGCAGTACTTC
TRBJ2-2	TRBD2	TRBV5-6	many	CASSSQRGMTGELFF	TGTGCCAGCAGCTCACAGCGGGGGATGACCGGGGAGCTGTTTTTT
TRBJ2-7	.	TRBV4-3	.	CASSQAGEPYEQYF	TGCGCCAGCAGCCAAGCGGGAGAGCCCTACGAGCAGTACTTC
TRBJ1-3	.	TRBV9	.	CASSQQGHRKNSGNTIYF	TGTGCCAGCAGCCAGCAGGGACACCGAAAAAACTCTGGAAACACCATATATTTT
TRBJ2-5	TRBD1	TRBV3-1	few	CASSHLDRRWKTQYF	TGTGCCAGCAGCCACCTGGACAGGCGTTGGAAGACCCAGTACTTC